The 21 T cell receptor beta chains in this list originate from one sample, sequenced in a study of T cell responses to AZD1222 COVID-19 vaccine. Measured with immunoSEQ multiplex PCR; TCRdb has only the in-frame clones, and not every one. The sample consists of 130,000 or so clones, approximately 80% of them appearing once. The sample here was peripheral blood, taken 28 days after the second AZD1222 dose. The receptor set was obtained from an adult who received the AZD1222 COVID-19 vaccine.

This chain links TRBV19 with TRBJ2-2; D is undetermined. The germline gives CDR1 LNHDA, CDR2 SQIVND (reference sequence). The V and J ends lost 8 bases and 4 bases respectively, with 14 bases between them. There are 14 residues in the CDR3. The DNA of the CDR3 is TGTGCCAGTTGCAGGCTAGTCTCCACCGGGGAGCTGTTTTTT. Amino acids: CASCRLVSTGELFF.

The CDR3 region has the DNA TGTGCCAGCAACCAGGGTAACACTGAAGCTTTCTTT. It codes for CASNQGNTEAFF. The V call is TRBV6-5, the J call TRBJ1-1; possible D gene TRBD1, 5 bases. V was clipped by 7 bases and J by 2 bases, with 8 bases between them. The germline V gene has CDR1 MNHEY and CDR2 SVGAGI. This CDR3 has 12 residues.

V usage is TRBV5-1 and J usage is TRBJ1-1, with TRBD1 matching over 7 bases. CDR3 length: 15 amino acids. With V trimmed by 5 bases and J by 5 bases, 12 bases remained unmatched. Germline assignment: CDR1 SGHRS and CDR2 YFSETQ. CDR3 amino acids: CASRIGAGGLTEAFF. The CDR3 DNA sequence: TGCGCCAGCAGGATTGGCGCAGGGGGTTTAACTGAAGCTTTCTTT.

This chain joins TRBV29-1 and TRBJ1-1; TRBD1 aligns across 9 bases. The V and J ends lost 7 bases and 5 bases, in that order; junction bases with no gene match: 11. The germline gives CDR1 SQVTM, CDR2 ANQGSEA. CDR3 length equals 14 residues. In DNA form, the CDR3 reads TGCAGCGGTCGATCCGGGACAGGGAATACTGAAGCTTTCTTT. This codes for CSGRSGTGNTEAFF. The entire variable domain, with the rest obtained from reference TRBV29-1 and TRBJ1-1, is as follows: SAVISQKPSRDICQRGTSLTIQCQVDSQVTMMFWYRQQPGQSLTLIATANQGSEATYESGFVIDKFPISRPNLTFSTLTVSNMSPEDSSIYLCSGRSGTGNTEAFFGQGTRLTVV.

This clone showed up just once. V usage is TRBV27 and J usage is TRBJ1-1; D possibly corresponds to TRBD1 (5 bases). The germline V gene has CDR1 MNHEY and CDR2 SMNVEV (reference sequence). The CDR3 spans 14 residues. Trimming took 6 bases from V and 4 from J, leaving 15 bases between them. CDR3 in DNA: TGTGCCAGCAGCACCTTTGGGACTACCACTGAAGCTTTCTTT. Protein: CASSTFGTTTEAFF.

The chain employs TRBV7-2 and TRBJ1-2; D is undetermined. Germline values: CDR1 SGHTA, CDR2 FQGNSA. The CDR3 totals 16 residues. The ends were cut back, 3 bases at V and 5 bases at J, with 19 bases in the middle. This chain's CDR3 is CASSLILRVFDYGYTF. The CDR3 DNA follows: TGTGCCAGCAGCTTGATTCTCCGAGTCTTTGATTATGGCTACACCTTC.

This chain uses TRBV9 with TRBJ2-5; D is unresolved. This CDR3 has 13 amino acids. CDR1 is SGDLS, CDR2 YYNGEE, per germline. With 0 bases removed from V and 1 base from J, the gap between germline ends came to 4 bases. CDR3 in amino acids: CASSVGVQETQYF. CDR3 nucleotide sequence: TGTGCCAGCAGCGTAGGAGTCCAAGAGACCCAGTACTTC.

The rearrangement joins TRBV4-3 to TRBJ1-4; D not resolved. Germline V CDR1 and CDR2: LGHNA, YSLEER. The V gene lost 4 bases and the J gene lost 0 bases, with 12 bases spanning the gap. The CDR3 spans 16 residues. This chain's CDR3 is CASSPGLKTTNEKLFF. CDR3 bases: TGCGCCAGCAGCCCCGGACTGAAAACAACTAATGAAAAACTGTTTTTT.

This clone was detected a few times. V and J are TRBV4-2 and TRBJ1-1, with 7 bases aligning to TRBD1. The CDR3 covers 14 residues. V shed 4 bases and J 5 bases; nucleotides not matched to a gene: 7. Germline V gene lookup returns CDR1 LGHNA and CDR2 YNFKEQ. This chain's CDR3 is CASSLTGVRTEAFF. The CDR3 coding sequence is TGTGCCAGCAGCCTCACAGGGGTGAGGACTGAAGCTTTCTTT.

The V gene is TRBV19, the J gene TRBJ1-2, with TRBD1 matching over 8 bases. The CDR3 is 16 residues long. Germline-derived CDR1 and CDR2 are LNHDA and SQIVND (reference sequence). Trimming at V came to 5 bases and at J to 3 bases, leaving 11 bases not matched to a gene. Here the CDR3 reads CASSLALDRGYYGYTF. CDR3 in DNA: TGTGCCAGTAGTTTAGCGCTCGACAGGGGCTACTATGGCTACACCTTC.

The chain links TRBV2 to TRBJ1-3, with D hard to call. The CDR3 sequence is 13 residues long. From germline, CDR1 is SNHLY and CDR2 FYNNEI. The V end was cut by 5 bases, the J end by 4 bases, with 9 bases between. The CDR3 reads CASSPVDGNTIYF. The CDR3 DNA is TGTGCCAGCAGTCCCGTAGACGGAAACACCATATATTTT.

This sequence joins TRBV28 and TRBJ1-2, with 7 bases aligning to TRBD1. V dropped 8 bases and J dropped 7; count of bases not matched to a gene: 7. The CDR3 spans 12 residues. CDR1 MDHEN and CDR2 SYDVKM come from the germline V gene. Written as DNA, the CDR3 is TGTGCCAGCCAGGGGGGCTTGGGTGGCTACACCTTC. Translation: CASQGGLGGYTF.

J is TRBJ2-3 and V is TRBV5-1; 12 nucleotides agree with TRBD2. The CDR3 spans 17 residues. V shed 0 bases and J 6 bases; nucleotides not matched to a gene: 8. The germline gives CDR1 SGHRS, CDR2 YFSETQ. CDR3: CASSLASGGALSDTQYF. DNA of the CDR3: TGCGCCAGCAGCTTGGCTAGCGGGGGGGCGTTGTCCGATACGCAGTATTTT.

The chain carries TRBV11-3 and TRBJ1-2; D possibly corresponds to TRBD1 (5 bases). Germline lookup yields CDR1 SGHNT and CDR2 YENEEA. Trimming stripped 5 bases from V and 5 bases from J, with 12 bases between. The CDR3 contains 13 residues. The CDR3 nucleotides are TGTGCCAGCAGCGGGACCCAAGGTTATGGCTACACCTTC. This sequence encodes CASSGTQGYGYTF.

The CDR3, as DNA: TGTGCCAGCAGTGGTGGAGGGTTTTCCCGTACTAACTATGGCTACACCTTC. It specifies CASSGGGFSRTNYGYTF. The J gene is TRBJ1-2, the V gene TRBV25-1; D unclear. Germline V lookup: CDR1 MGHDK, CDR2 SYGVNS. This CDR3 region has 17 residues. The V end was cut by 4 bases, the J end by 0 bases, with 18 bases between.

The V gene is TRBV12-3 or TRBV12-4, the J gene TRBJ2-1; D is perhaps TRBD1 (6 bases). V lost 3 bases and J 9 bases, leaving 12 bases between the germline ends. The CDR3 sequence is 13 residues long. The CDR3 sequence: CASSLLQGIEQFF. CDR3 nucleotide sequence: TGTGCCAGCAGTTTGCTACAGGGAATTGAGCAGTTCTTC.

V is TRBV6-5 and J is TRBJ1-4; no reliable D call. The CDR3 sequence is 13 residues long. Germline loops: CDR1 MNHEY, CDR2 SVGAGI. V shed 11 bases and J shed 7 bases, with 17 bases lying between them. The CDR3: CAGLEEGSEKLFF. In nucleotides, the CDR3 is TGTGCCGGCCTCGAGGAGGGTTCTGAAAAACTGTTTTTT.

V is TRBV5-4 and J is TRBJ1-2; D possibly corresponds to TRBD1 (5 bases). The CDR3 totals 13 residues. Germline V gene data show CDR1 as SGHNT and CDR2 as YYREEE (reference sequence). V gave up 4 bases and J gave up 3 bases, with 10 bases separating them. Here the CDR3 reads CASSPEGHYGYTF. The CDR3 DNA reads as TGTGCCAGCAGCCCTGAGGGGCACTATGGCTACACCTTC.

V gene TRBV13 combines with J gene TRBJ1-1; no reliable D call. V lost 4 bases to trimming and J lost 5 bases, with 14 bases between them. The length of the CDR3 is 14 residues. The germline gives CDR1 PRHDT, CDR2 FYEKMQ (reference sequence). The CDR3 loop is CASSWAGIETEAFF. The CDR3 DNA follows: TGTGCCAGCAGCTGGGCGGGGATTGAGACTGAAGCTTTCTTT.

J is TRBJ2-7 and V is TRBV11-2, with a tentative D call TRBD1 (6 bases). This CDR3 region has 13 residues. Germline V gives CDR1 SGHAT, CDR2 FQNNGV. V was pared by 3 bases and J by 6 bases, with 12 bases between. CDR3 DNA: TGTGCCAGCAGCTTGGCCGGGACACCCGAGCAGTACTTC. It specifies CASSLAGTPEQYF. Variable domain in full (rest from reference TRBV11-2 and TRBJ2-7): EAGVAQSPRYKIIEKRQSVAFWCNPISGHATLYWYQQILGQGPKLLIQFQNNGVVDDSQLPKDRFSAERLKGVDSTLKIQPAKLEDSAVYLCASSLAGTPEQYFGPGTRLTVT.

J is TRBJ2-7 and V is TRBV5-5; D unresolved. CDR3 length equals 16 residues. Germline CDR1 is SGHKS and CDR2 is YYEKEE (reference sequence). Trimming took off 4 bases at V and 2 bases at J, with 19 bases between the two ends. CDR3 region: CASSHSRRAAPYEQYF. The CDR3 nucleotides are TGTGCCAGCAGCCACTCTCGTAGGGCTGCTCCCTACGAGCAGTACTTC.